These 18 T cell receptor beta chains were sequenced from one sample in a study of monozygotic twins with inflammatory bowel disease. TCRdb reanalyzed the 5' RACE reads, giving one entry per CDR3 protein sequence and no DNA. This repertoire includes 150,000 or so distinct CDR3 sequences. The sample was blood. Every receptor here comes from a human donor with ulcerative colitis or Crohn's disease, or a healthy co-twin of an affected twin (not recorded which).

J is TRBJ1-1 and V is TRBV12-3 or TRBV12-4; TCRdb designates TRBD1, a call that cannot be tested without DNA. This CDR3 has 14 amino acids. CDR3 protein: CASRPDRANTEAFF.

The rearrangement links TRBV20-1 to TRBJ2-5. Germline V lookup: CDR1 DFQATT, CDR2 SNEGSKA (reference sequence). CDR3 length: 13 residues. CDR3 residues: CSASGQFQETQYF.

The chain couples TRBV5-5 to TRBJ2-7; the D call from TCRdb, TRBD2, cannot be confirmed without DNA. The CDR3 covers 14 residues. Germline V CDR1 and CDR2: SGHKS, YYEKEE (reference sequence). This CDR3 is CASSPRGIEYEQYF.

The chain recombines TRBV28 with TRBJ2-2. The CDR3 contains 12 residues. Germline-derived CDR1 and CDR2 are MDHEN and SYDVKM. CDR3 residues: CASNFDTGELFF.

The J gene is TRBJ2-3, the V gene TRBV24-1; TCRdb calls TRBD1, which cannot be checked without DNA. The V gene's germline CDR1 is KGHDR and CDR2 SFDVKD. This CDR3 is 13 amino acids long. CDR3 residues: CATSTRGIDTQYF.

J is TRBJ2-7 and V is TRBV27. CDR3 length: 13 amino acids. Looked up from germline, CDR1 is MNHEY and CDR2 is SMNVEV (reference sequence). The CDR3 loop reads CASSLVGSYEQYF.

This chain connects TRBV12-3 or TRBV12-4 to TRBJ2-1; without DNA, the TCRdb call of TRBD1 cannot be checked. The CDR3 sequence is 14 residues long. The CDR3 loop reads CASSLGTGVDEQFF.

The V and J genes are TRBV30 and TRBJ2-7. CDR1 is GTSNPN, CDR2 SVGIG, per germline (reference sequence). The CDR3 consists of 12 residues. The CDR3 sequence: CAWSVREYEQYF.

This chain uses TRBV3-1 with TRBJ1-5; TCRdb indicates TRBD1, and absent DNA this call remains unverified. Germline V gene lookup returns CDR1 LGHDT and CDR2 YNNKEL (reference sequence). The CDR3 runs to 13 residues. This CDR3 is CASSSRENQPQHF.

The chain is built from TRBV7-2 and TRBJ1-1; the TCRdb call, TRBD1, lacks DNA for checking. The CDR3 sequence is 14 residues long. The germline gives CDR1 SGHTA, CDR2 FQGNSA. The CDR3 is CASSYTTANTEAFF.

This chain connects TRBV6-2 or TRBV6-3 to TRBJ2-4. Looked up from germline, CDR1 is MNHEY and CDR2 is SVGEGT. The length of the CDR3 is 16 residues. This CDR3 reads CASSYSFFQPGNIQYF.

This chain joins TRBV27 and TRBJ2-5. Germline loops: CDR1 MNHEY, CDR2 SMNVEV (reference sequence). The CDR3 loop spans 13 amino acids. This chain's CDR3 is CASSSGYQETQYF.

The chain has TRBV20-1 and TRBJ1-5; lacking DNA, the TRBD1 call made by TCRdb goes unchecked. This CDR3 comprises 15 residues. CDR1 is DFQATT, CDR2 SNEGSKA, per germline (reference sequence). This chain's CDR3 is CSARDLQGQNQPQHF.

The chain uses TRBV7-9 and TRBJ2-3; TCRdb's D call of TRBD2 is untestable without DNA. Germline V gene data show CDR1 as SEHNR and CDR2 as FQNEAQ (reference sequence). There are 15 residues in the CDR3. CDR3 sequence reads: CASSLPSGGTDTQYF.

This chain connects TRBV19 to TRBJ2-1; with no DNA, the TCRdb D assignment of TRBD2 cannot be verified. The CDR3 contains 18 residues. Per germline, CDR1 LNHDA and CDR2 SQIVND (reference sequence). CDR3 amino acids: CASSKTGTSGFLYNEQFF. Full variable domain (missing parts from reference TRBV19 and TRBJ2-1): DGGITQSPKYLFRKEGQNVTLSCEQNLNHDAMYWYRQDPGQGLRLIYYSQIVNDFQKGDIAEGYSVSREKKESFPLTVTSAQKNPTAFYLCASSKTGTSGFLYNEQFFGPGTRLTVL.

The chain uses TRBV19 and TRBJ1-3; TCRdb calls TRBD1, which cannot be checked without DNA. This CDR3 spans 16 amino acids. Germline V gene lookup returns CDR1 LNHDA and CDR2 SQIVND (reference sequence). CDR3 amino acids: CASIGREDWYGNTIYF.

The chain links TRBV5-1 to TRBJ2-7; the TRBD1 assignment by TCRdb is unverifiable without DNA. Looked up from germline, CDR1 is SGHRS and CDR2 is YFSETQ. This CDR3 is built from 15 residues. The CDR3 region is CASSLSGRGPREQYF.

This chain joins TRBV24-1 and TRBJ2-1; lacking DNA, the TRBD1 call made by TCRdb goes unchecked. CDR3 length: 17 residues. In germline, CDR1 is KGHDR, CDR2 SFDVKD. CDR3 region: CATSDSSKGGSYNEQFF.